This T cell receptor beta chain was sequenced in a study of blood T cell repertoires in COVID-19. Trimming stripped 2 bases from V and 6 bases from J, with 7 bases between. Germline lookup yields CDR1 ENHRY and CDR2 SYGVKD. The CDR3 has 13 residues. Profiling relied on immunoSEQ multiplex PCR, and the TCRdb table lists in-frame clones only, not all of them. The repertoire holds over 45,000 clones, 70% to 85% seen once, with about 15% in the top ten. The receptor was isolated from a man aged 70 or older with active COVID-19. The material sequenced was peripheral blood. V gene TRBV10-3 combines with J gene TRBJ1-4, with TRBD1 as a possible D gene (5 bases). CDR3 loop: CAISEIGDEKLFF. In nucleotides, the CDR3 is TGTGCCATCAGTGAGATAGGGGATGAAAAACTGTTTTTT.